This passage covers 18 T cell receptor beta chains from one sample sequenced in a study of regulatory T cells in long-lasting Graves disease. Investigators prepared the TCR beta libraries by applying iRepertoire HTBI primers and Arm-PCR of CDR3 regions. One entry per CDR3 protein results from TCRdb running MiXCR on the multiplex PCR reads. Here the sample spans roughly 250,000 distinct CDR3 sequences, 15% to 20% being singletons. As to time point: newly diagnosed GD, antithyroid drugs for less than 3 months. PBMCs were the source of the RNA used for TCR sequencing. These same data were also listed under a study on T cells in Graves' hyperthyroidism and ophthalmopathy.

The sample here was peripheral blood mononuclear cells (PBMCs), taken at new diagnosis, from a patient treated with antithyroid drugs. These receptors were obtained from a woman aged 25 to 39 with Graves disease.

This clonotype appeared many times. This rearrangement joins TRBV7-9 to TRBJ1-1, with D hard to call. The CDR3 runs 12 residues. Trimming left V 4 bases short and J 6 bases short, with 9 bases between. CDR1 and CDR2 (germline): SEHNR, FQNEAQ (reference sequence). The CDR3 sequence: CASSSRASEAFF. The CDR3 bases are TGTGCCAGCAGCTCTAGGGCGTCTGAAGCTTTCTTT.

In regard to this clonotype: A read error likely explains this, since a far larger clone differs by one base. This chain uses TRBV6-5 with TRBJ2-1, with D unresolved. The CDR3 consists of 17 residues. The germline CDR1 and CDR2 sequences are MNHEY and SVGAGI. DNA of the CDR3: TGTGCCAGCAGTTTCGATCGTGGGTCGCGCTCCTACAATGAGCAGCTCTTC. Amino acids: CASSFDRGSRSYNEQLF.

This clonotype was counted at least ten times. V and J are TRBV13 and TRBJ2-7; D is tentatively TRBD1 or TRBD2 (5 bases each). Trimming removed 0 bases from V and 5 bases from J, with 17 bases in between. The germline gives CDR1 PRHDT, CDR2 FYEKMQ (reference sequence). There are 16 residues in the CDR3. CDR3 amino acids: CASSLGGTWPNHEQYF. The CDR3 coding sequence is TGTGCCAGCAGCTTAGGAGGGACCTGGCCCAACCACGAGCAGTACTTC.

At least ten counts were recorded for this clonotype. The CDR3 here is CASSYRQTYGYTF. CDR3 sequence (DNA): TGTGCCAGCAGTTACAGACAGACCTATGGCTACACCTTC. This chain links TRBV6-9 with TRBJ1-2; D might be TRBD1 (5 bases). CDR3 length: 13 residues. Germline V gene data show CDR1 as MNHGY and CDR2 as SVAAGI. The ends were cut back, 3 bases at V and 4 bases at J, with 9 bases in the middle.

As regards this clonotype: This probably arose from a read error, given a far larger clone one base away. The CDR3 region is CASSLEGSLDEQFF. As DNA, the CDR3 is TGTGCCAGCAGCTTAGAAGGATCTCTGGACGAGCAGTTCTTC. The chain carries TRBV7-2 and TRBJ2-1; D uncertain. The germline V gene has CDR1 SGHTA and CDR2 FQGNSA. V was pared by 1 base and J by 10 bases, with 14 bases between. This CDR3 comprises 14 residues.

The CDR3 DNA is TGCGCCAGCAGCTTAGCGGTTTCAAGTGCAGATACGCAGTATTTT. As protein: CASSLAVSSADTQYF. This chain joins TRBV5-1 and TRBJ2-3, with D perhaps matching TRBD2 (5 bases). Germline V gene lookup returns CDR1 SGHRS and CDR2 YFSETQ. Trimming stripped 2 bases from V and 4 bases from J, with 14 bases between. This CDR3 comprises 15 residues.

This clonotype turned up a few times. The chain carries TRBV6-1 and TRBJ2-1; D ambiguous. The CDR3 extends over 12 amino acids. CDR1 MNHNS and CDR2 SASEGT come from the germline V gene. V lost 0 bases to trimming and J lost 8 bases, with 5 bases between them. The CDR3 DNA is TGTGCCAGCAGTGAAGCCCTTCATGAGCAGTTCTTC. Amino acids: CASSEALHEQFF.

For this clonotype: A much larger clone differs from this one at a single base, so this may be a read error. This chain connects TRBV6-1 to TRBJ1-1, with D uncertain. CDR1 is MNHNS, CDR2 SASEGT, per germline. This CDR3 is 13 amino acids long. CDR3 coding DNA: TGTACCAGCAGCAGAGGGAGGCACACTGAAGCTTTCTTT. Encoded protein: CTSSRGRHTEAFF.

Only a few counts were recorded for this clonotype. The J gene is TRBJ1-6, the V gene TRBV19; the D is unclear. The CDR3 spans 14 residues. V was cut by 0 bases and J by 7 bases, with 7 bases left in between. From germline, CDR1 is LNHDA and CDR2 SQIVND (reference sequence). CDR3 protein: CASSIETANSPLHF. The CDR3 DNA is TGTGCCAGTAGTATAGAAACAGCCAATTCACCCCTCCACTTT.

This clonotype was recorded many times. This CDR3 reads CASTEQLETQYF. The CDR3 bases are TGTGCCAGCACCGAACAGCTGGAGACCCAGTACTTC. This chain links TRBV2 with TRBJ2-5; D gene uncertain. The V gene lost 7 bases and the J gene lost 5 bases, with 11 bases spanning the gap. CDR3 size: 12 residues. In germline, CDR1 is SNHLY, CDR2 FYNNEI.

This clonotype was picked up many times. The chain has TRBV5-1 and TRBJ1-3; a possible D gene is TRBD1 (5 bases). Between the trimmed V and J ends, which lost 4 bases and 3 bases, there was a span of 11 bases. Germline values: CDR1 SGHRS, CDR2 YFSETQ. CDR3 length equals 14 residues. The CDR3 DNA sequence: TGCGCCAGCAGCCAGACAGAGGGTGGAAACACCATATATTTT. This translates into CASSQTEGGNTIYF.

The sample holds many counts of this clonotype. The gene calls are TRBV6-2 or TRBV6-3 and TRBJ2-3; 11 bases are a match to TRBD2. V was clipped by 4 bases and J by 5 bases; unmatched bases: 17. The CDR3 length is 19 residues. Per germline, CDR1 MNHEY and CDR2 SVGEGT. The CDR3 nucleotides are TGTGCCAGCAGTTCACCGAAGATAGCGGGGGGGCCATGGAAAGATACGCAGTATTTT. This translates into CASSSPKIAGGPWKDTQYF.

In this sample, this clonotype turned up many times. The genes are TRBV3-1 and TRBJ2-1; 11 bases agree with TRBD1. The CDR3 length is 15 residues. Germline CDR1 LGHDT, CDR2 YNNKEL (reference sequence). Trimming removed 4 bases from V and 7 bases from J; junction bases left unmatched: 6. The CDR3 DNA reads TGTGCCAGCAGCCCCCCGGGACAGGGGGGGAATGAGCAGTTCTTC. Its translation is CASSPPGQGGNEQFF.

Of note for this clonotype: Only one base separates this from a far larger clonotype, so it likely reflects a read error. V gene TRBV25-1 combines with J gene TRBJ2-3, with D possibly being TRBD1 (5 bases). V gave up 4 bases and J gave up 0 bases, with 20 bases separating them. The CDR3 totals 18 residues. Germline lookup yields CDR1 MGHDK and CDR2 SYGVNS. CDR3 in amino acids: CASSGQGGSSLSTDTQYF. DNA of the CDR3: TGTGCCAGCAGTGGCCAGGGCGGCTCATCACTTAGCACAGATACGCAGTATTTT.

This clonotype occurred a few times. This chain joins TRBV6-1 and TRBJ1-1; 8 nucleotides align to TRBD1. The J segment lost 4 bases and the V segment lost 6 bases, leaving 7 bases of the junction unmatched. The CDR3 consists of 14 residues. Per germline, CDR1 MNHNS and CDR2 SASEGT. CDR3 loop: CASRERQGATEAFF. DNA for the CDR3: TGTGCCAGCAGGGAACGTCAGGGGGCCACTGAAGCTTTCTTT.

V usage is TRBV20-1 and J usage is TRBJ1-1; 9 positions match TRBD1. The ends lost 6 bases at V and 4 bases at J; junction bases unmatched: 6. There are 13 residues in the CDR3. Germline V gives CDR1 DFQATT, CDR2 SNEGSKA (reference sequence). Here the CDR3 reads CSAPDRGGTEAFF. For the CDR3, the DNA is TGCAGTGCACCAGACAGGGGGGGCACTGAAGCTTTCTTT.

Ten or more counts support this clonotype. The chain has TRBV20-1 and TRBJ1-4; D ambiguous. V shed 5 bases and J shed 0 bases, with 7 bases lying between them. The CDR3 totals 13 residues. Germline CDR1 is DFQATT and CDR2 is SNEGSKA (reference sequence). The CDR3 spells CSAHSATNEKLFF. CDR3 DNA: TGCAGTGCTCACAGTGCAACTAATGAAAAACTGTTTTTT.

This clonotype has only a few counts. The chain recombines TRBV4-1 with TRBJ2-1; 8 positions agree with TRBD2. The CDR3 is made up of 16 amino acids. V dropped 8 bases and J dropped 3; count of bases not matched to a gene: 12. Germline lookup yields CDR1 MGHRA and CDR2 YSYEKL. The CDR3 region has the DNA TGCGCCAGCCAAACGAGAGAACTAGCGGTCTACAATGAGCAGTTCTTC. It encodes CASQTRELAVYNEQFF.